This TCR beta chain was sequenced in a study of tumor-infiltrating lymphocytes in localized non-small cell lung cancer. Notes on the study in general: Tumor T-cell fraction from TCR sequencing was not associated with recurrence-free survival (p = 0.61). Available tissue quantity limited TCR sequencing to a patient subset.

TCRdb's copy holds only in-frame clones and misses some; the assay was immunoSEQ multiplex PCR. The sample contains around 25,000 clones, over 60% of which appear only once. The ends were cut back, 4 bases at V and 2 bases at J, with 19 bases in the middle. This CDR3 is built from 18 residues. Germline V lookup: CDR1 SGHNT, CDR2 YYREEE (reference sequence). For this clone: Its target is unknown.

The sequencing sample was made of lung tumor tissue. This clonotype was obtained from a human donor with non-small cell lung cancer. This chain links TRBV5-4 with TRBJ2-6, with D perhaps TRBD1 or TRBD2 (5 bases each). The CDR3 sequence: CASSDAGTQVPGANVLTF. CDR3 coding DNA: TGTGCCAGCAGCGACGCCGGGACCCAAGTCCCTGGGGCCAACGTCCTGACTTTC.